A single sample gave rise to the 2 T cell receptor beta chains below, sequenced in a study of radiation and T cells in renal cell carcinoma. Some clones are missing from TCRdb's copy, which holds only in-frame ones; the method was immunoSEQ multiplex PCR. The data show about 62,000 clones, 70% to 80% seen once. Time point reported: blood 4 weeks post-SBRT, at nephrectomy. Described treatment: 15 Gy SBRT to primary tumor, nephrectomy 4 weeks later. The material sequenced was blood, taken from a patient whose treatment included radiotherapy and nephrectomy. Receptors were obtained from a man aged 60-69 years with renal cell carcinoma.

The V call is TRBV30, the J call TRBJ2-1, with 7 bases lining up with TRBD2. The CDR3 runs to 14 residues. From germline, CDR1 is GTSNPN and CDR2 SVGIG (reference sequence). V lost 5 bases and J lost 2; bases outside the gene matches: 6. Here the CDR3 reads CAWWLAEPYNEQFF. In DNA form, the CDR3 reads TGTGCCTGGTGGCTAGCGGAGCCCTACAATGAGCAGTTCTTC.

This chain joins TRBV7-8 and TRBJ2-5; D is unresolved. From germline, CDR1 is SGHVS and CDR2 FQNEAQ. The CDR3 has 13 residues. Between the trimmed V and J ends, which lost 2 bases and 2 bases, there was a span of 6 bases. As DNA, the CDR3 is TGTGCCAGCAGCTTAATTCTGCAAGAGACCCAGTACTTC. Protein product: CASSLILQETQYF.